This T cell receptor beta chain stems from a study of T cells in Graves' hyperthyroidism and ophthalmopathy. General study points: Blood shared most expanded thyroid clonotypes above 0.001.

From RNA transcripts, TCR beta CDR3 regions were amplified. Carried out on the TCR CDR3, a first-round RT-PCR used the HTBI primer set. TCRdb processed the multiplex PCR reads anew with MiXCR; each CDR3 protein has one entry. Of around 200,000 distinct CDR3 sequences listed, around 16% were seen once; the top ten hold roughly 44%. This clonotype was counted ten times or more. Its matching antigen is unknown. Among the patients, aged 18 to 65, hyperthyroidism was newly diagnosed and had lasted under 2 months. V was shortened by 6 bases and J by 1 base, with 15 bases between the two germline ends. This CDR3 has 14 residues. The germline CDR1 and CDR2 sequences are DFQATT and SNEGSKA (reference sequence).

This chain joins TRBV20-1 and TRBJ1-2, with D tentatively TRBD1 (5 bases). This sequence was found in a middle-aged man with Graves' hyperthyroidism. Sequencing was done on a sample of blood. The CDR3 DNA reads TGCAGTGCAGTGACCGGGACGGATAACTATGGCTACACCTTC. Its translation: CSAVTGTDNYGYTF.